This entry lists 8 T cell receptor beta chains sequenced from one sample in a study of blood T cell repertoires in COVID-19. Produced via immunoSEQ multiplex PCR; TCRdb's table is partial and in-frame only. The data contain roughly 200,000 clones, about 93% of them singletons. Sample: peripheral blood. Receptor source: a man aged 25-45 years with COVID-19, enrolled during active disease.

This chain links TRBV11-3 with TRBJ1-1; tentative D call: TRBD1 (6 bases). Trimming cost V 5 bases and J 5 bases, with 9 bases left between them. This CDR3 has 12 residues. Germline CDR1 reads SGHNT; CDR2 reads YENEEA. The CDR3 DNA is TGTGCCAGCAGCCCAGGACAGACTGAAGCTTTCTTT. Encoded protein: CASSPGQTEAFF.

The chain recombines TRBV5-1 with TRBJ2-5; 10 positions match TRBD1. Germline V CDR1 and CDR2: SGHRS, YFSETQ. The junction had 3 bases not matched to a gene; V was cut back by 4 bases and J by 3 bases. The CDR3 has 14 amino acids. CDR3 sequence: CASSLGTGEETQYF. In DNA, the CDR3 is TGCGCCAGCAGCCTGGGGACAGGGGAAGAGACCCAGTACTTC.

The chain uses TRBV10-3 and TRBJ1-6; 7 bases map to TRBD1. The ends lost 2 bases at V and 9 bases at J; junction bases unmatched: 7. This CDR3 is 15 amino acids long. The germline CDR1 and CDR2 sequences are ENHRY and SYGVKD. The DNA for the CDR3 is TGTGCCATCAGTGAGAAGAGGCAGGGGGGTTCACCCCTCCACTTT. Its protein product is CAISEKRQGGSPLHF.

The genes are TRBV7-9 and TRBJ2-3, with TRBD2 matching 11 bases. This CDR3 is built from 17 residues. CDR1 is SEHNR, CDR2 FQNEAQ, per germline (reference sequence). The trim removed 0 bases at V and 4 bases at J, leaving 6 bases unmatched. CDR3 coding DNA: TGTGCCAGCAGCTTAGCGCGTAGCGGGGGGGCCCCAGATACGCAGTATTTT. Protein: CASSLARSGGAPDTQYF.

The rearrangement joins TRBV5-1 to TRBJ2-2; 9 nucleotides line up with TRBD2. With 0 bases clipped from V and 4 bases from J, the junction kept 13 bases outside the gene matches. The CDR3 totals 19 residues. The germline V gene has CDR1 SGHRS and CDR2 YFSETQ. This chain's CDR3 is CASSLEVSGGRVGTGELFF. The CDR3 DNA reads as TGCGCCAGCAGCTTGGAAGTTAGCGGGGGCCGGGTAGGCACCGGGGAGCTGTTTTTT.

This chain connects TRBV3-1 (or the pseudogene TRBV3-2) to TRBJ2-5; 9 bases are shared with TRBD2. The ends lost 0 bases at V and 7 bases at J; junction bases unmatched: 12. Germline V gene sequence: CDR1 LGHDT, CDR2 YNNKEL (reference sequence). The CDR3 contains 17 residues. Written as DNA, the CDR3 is TGTGCCAGCAGCCAAGATGCGGGGGGGACTCCCGCGGGGACCCAGTACTTC. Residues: CASSQDAGGTPAGTQYF.

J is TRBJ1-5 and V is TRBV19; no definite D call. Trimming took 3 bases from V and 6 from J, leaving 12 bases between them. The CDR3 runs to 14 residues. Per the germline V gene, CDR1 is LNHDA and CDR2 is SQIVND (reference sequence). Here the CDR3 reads CASSIREMAQPQHF. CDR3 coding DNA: TGTGCCAGTAGTATCCGGGAAATGGCTCAGCCCCAGCATTTT.

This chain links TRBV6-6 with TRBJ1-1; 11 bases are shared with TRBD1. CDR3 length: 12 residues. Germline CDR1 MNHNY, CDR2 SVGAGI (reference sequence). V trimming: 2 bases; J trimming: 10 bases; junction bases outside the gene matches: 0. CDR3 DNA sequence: TGTGCCAGCAGTTACGGGACAGGGGGAGCTTTCTTT. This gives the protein CASSYGTGGAFF.